Below are 25 T cell receptor beta chains sequenced from a single sample in a study of T cell responses to AZD1222 COVID-19 vaccine. Data came from immunoSEQ multiplex PCR; TCRdb stores just in-frame clones and leaves some out. Of some 100,000 clones listed, about 87% are singletons. The material was peripheral blood, obtained on day 0 of MenACWY control vaccination. These receptors were obtained from an adult in good health.

The J gene is TRBJ1-4, the V gene TRBV16; D remains unclear. Deletions cut 2 bases from V and 1 base from J, with 8 bases between. From germline, CDR1 is KGHSY and CDR2 FQNENV. CDR3 length: 15 residues. CDR3 protein: CASSQITGTNEKLFF. The CDR3 nucleotides are TGTGCCAGCAGCCAAATTACGGGAACTAATGAAAAACTGTTTTTT.

The gene calls are TRBV19 and TRBJ1-5; the match to TRBD1 covers 7 bases. CDR1 is LNHDA, CDR2 SQIVND, per germline (reference sequence). This CDR3 has 16 residues. The junction had 17 bases not matched to a gene; V was cut back by 4 bases and J by 11 bases. This CDR3 reads CASSTRLRDSLEAQHF. CDR3 nucleotide sequence: TGTGCCAGTAGTACCCGGCTACGGGACAGCCTAGAGGCCCAGCATTTT.

The rearrangement links TRBV6-2 or TRBV6-3 to TRBJ1-5, with a possible D match to TRBD1 (5 bases). With 7 bases removed from V and 5 bases from J, the gap between germline ends came to 18 bases. Germline V gene lookup returns CDR1 MNHEY and CDR2 SVGEGT. This CDR3 comprises 15 residues. DNA of the CDR3: TGTGCCAGCACCCCGGAGGAGGGGTACTATCAGCCCCAGCATTTT. It yields the protein CASTPEEGYYQPQHF.

The chain joins TRBV10-3 to TRBJ2-2; a possible D gene is TRBD1 (5 bases). V was cut by 4 bases and J by 2 bases, with 11 bases left in between. Germline-derived CDR1 and CDR2 are ENHRY and SYGVKD. The CDR3 spans 15 residues. This CDR3 is CAISGLQGNTGELFF. The CDR3 region has the DNA TGTGCCATCAGTGGGCTTCAGGGTAACACCGGGGAGCTGTTTTTT.

The CDR3, as DNA: TGTGCCAGCAGCTCGGGACCTGGCGGCGAGCAGTACTTC. Its protein is CASSSGPGGEQYF. This sequence joins TRBV11-3 and TRBJ2-7, with D possibly called TRBD1 or TRBD2 (5 bases each). The CDR3 length is 13 residues. V was shortened by 4 bases and J by 6 bases, with 13 bases between the two germline ends. Germline assignment: CDR1 SGHNT and CDR2 YENEEA. Filled out from reference TRBV11-3 and TRBJ2-7, the complete variable domain reads EAGVVQSPRYKIIEKKQPVAFWCNPISGHNTLYWYLQNLGQGPELLIRYENEEAVDDSQLPKDRFSAERLKGVDSTLKIQPAELGDSAVYLCASSSGPGGEQYFGPGTRLTVT.

This chain links TRBV7-2 with TRBJ2-3; D gene ambiguous. CDR1 and CDR2 from the germline V gene are SGHTA and FQGNSA. The germline V and J ends were trimmed by 5 bases and 2 bases, with 11 bases remaining between them. This CDR3 comprises 14 residues. The CDR3 is CASSTQPSTDTQYF. For the CDR3, the DNA is TGTGCCAGCAGCACACAACCTTCCACAGATACGCAGTATTTT.

The chain combines TRBV5-8 with TRBJ1-1, with no clear D. Trimming stripped 4 bases from V and 2 bases from J, with 9 bases between. Germline-derived CDR1 and CDR2 are SGHTS and YDEGEE. The CDR3 totals 13 residues. CDR3: CASSPGPNTEAFF. The CDR3 DNA sequence: TGTGCCAGCAGCCCAGGCCCCAACACTGAAGCTTTCTTT.

V usage is TRBV5-1 and J usage is TRBJ2-2; 7 bases map to TRBD2. Per the germline V gene, CDR1 is SGHRS and CDR2 is YFSETQ. The junction had 5 bases not matched to a gene; V was cut back by 4 bases and J by 11 bases. The CDR3 extends over 12 amino acids. CDR3: CASSPGGPELFF. As DNA, the CDR3 is TGCGCCAGCAGCCCGGGGGGTCCAGAGCTGTTTTTT. The full variable domain, completed using reference TRBV5-1 and TRBJ2-2, is KAGVTQTPRYLIKTRGQQVTLSCSPISGHRSVSWYQQTPGQGLQFLFEYFSETQRNKGNFPGRFSGRQFSNSRSEMNVSTLELGDSALYLCASSPGGPELFFGEGSRLTVL.

The chain carries TRBV28 and TRBJ1-2; 9 nucleotides match TRBD1. Germline V gene sequence: CDR1 MDHEN, CDR2 SYDVKM. There are 16 residues in the CDR3. V lost 6 bases to trimming and J lost 4 bases; unmatched junction nucleotides: 12. The CDR3 reads CASRHPNPGQGYGYTF. CDR3 coding DNA: TGTGCCAGCAGGCACCCAAACCCGGGACAGGGCTATGGCTACACCTTC.

CDR3 coding DNA: TGTGCCACCAGTGATAAGGGGGCGGGACAGCCCCAGCATTTT. As protein: CATSDKGAGQPQHF. The gene calls are TRBV24-1 and TRBJ1-5; 7 nucleotides agree with TRBD1. Germline V gene lookup returns CDR1 KGHDR and CDR2 SFDVKD. With V trimmed by 3 bases and J by 7 bases, 5 bases remained unmatched. This CDR3 has 14 residues.

V usage is TRBV5-4 and J usage is TRBJ2-1, with D tentatively TRBD2 (6 bases). CDR3 length equals 16 residues. The germline V gene has CDR1 SGHNT and CDR2 YYREEE (reference sequence). The V gene lost 0 bases and the J gene lost 0 bases, with 10 bases spanning the gap. In DNA, the CDR3 is TGTGCCAGCAGCTTGGGTCCTAGCGTCTCCTACAATGAGCAGTTCTTC. Translating it yields CASSLGPSVSYNEQFF.

The chain uses TRBV7-8 and TRBJ1-1; D remains unclear. Trimming removed 2 bases at V and 0 bases at J, with 7 bases between. Germline V gene lookup returns CDR1 SGHVS and CDR2 FQNEAQ. The CDR3 extends over 14 amino acids. CDR3 in amino acids: CASSLMTMNTEAFF. The CDR3 region has the DNA TGTGCCAGCAGCTTAATGACAATGAACACTGAAGCTTTCTTT.

The V and J genes are TRBV19 and TRBJ2-7; TRBD2 matches at 10 bases. The CDR3 is 15 residues long. From germline, CDR1 is LNHDA and CDR2 SQIVND (reference sequence). V lost 6 bases to trimming and J lost 4 bases; unmatched junction nucleotides: 9. This CDR3 reads CASSPGSGREYEQYF. The CDR3 DNA follows: TGTGCCAGTAGCCCCGGGAGCGGGAGGGAGTACGAGCAGTACTTC.

There are a few counts of this clone. The J gene is TRBJ2-7, the V gene TRBV6-1; D uncertain. The CDR3 contains 12 residues. V was cut by 0 bases and J by 6 bases, with 6 bases left in between. Per the germline V gene, CDR1 is MNHNS and CDR2 is SASEGT. CDR3 amino acids: CASSEAEGEQYF. The CDR3, as DNA: TGTGCCAGCAGTGAAGCGGAAGGCGAGCAGTACTTC.

The chain carries TRBV6-2 or TRBV6-3 and TRBJ2-1; D gene unclear. With 6 bases removed from V and 13 bases from J, the gap between germline ends came to 28 bases. This CDR3 comprises 16 residues. The germline V gene has CDR1 MNHEY and CDR2 SVGEGT. The CDR3 loop is CASSLNQDGRKRVQFF. The DNA of the CDR3 is TGTGCCAGCAGCCTCAACCAGGACGGCAGGAAAAGGGTTCAGTTCTTC.

This chain uses TRBV30 with TRBJ1-4, with D perhaps matching TRBD1 (6 bases). Germline V gene lookup returns CDR1 GTSNPN and CDR2 SVGIG (reference sequence). The CDR3 extends over 12 amino acids. The V end was cut by 8 bases, the J end by 8 bases, with 15 bases between. CDR3 amino acids: CASGGAGEKLFF. The CDR3 DNA sequence: TGTGCCAGTGGGGGGGCTGGCGAAAAACTGTTTTTT.

The chain recombines TRBV27 with TRBJ1-1; D perhaps matches TRBD1 (5 bases). Germline CDR1 and CDR2: MNHEY and SMNVEV (reference sequence). The CDR3 consists of 15 residues. V was cut by 0 bases and J by 3 bases, with 11 bases left in between. Here the CDR3 DNA reads TGTGCCAGCAGTTTATCCAGGGACTATTACACTGAAGCTTTCTTT. Translating gives CASSLSRDYYTEAFF.

The CDR3 is CASSPRTGFYF. For the CDR3, the DNA is TGTGCCAGCAGTCCAAGGACAGGTTTCTACTTC. The V call is TRBV28, the J call TRBJ2-7; 7 nucleotides match TRBD1. The CDR3 extends over 11 amino acids. V was pared by 5 bases and J by 13 bases, with 8 bases of the junction left unmatched. Germline V gives CDR1 MDHEN, CDR2 SYDVKM.

The chain employs TRBV4-1 and TRBJ2-3; 8 bases match TRBD2. V lost 0 bases, J lost 10 bases, and 9 bases stayed unmatched. This CDR3 comprises 15 residues. Germline V lookup: CDR1 MGHRA, CDR2 YSYEKL. CDR3: CASSQEPRGLAPQYF. DNA of the CDR3: TGCGCCAGCAGCCAAGAGCCACGCGGACTAGCTCCGCAGTATTTT.

This clone turned up a few times. The V gene is TRBV11-2, the J gene TRBJ1-3; tentatively, D is TRBD1 (6 bases). Looked up from germline, CDR1 is SGHAT and CDR2 is FQNNGV. Between the trimmed V and J ends, which lost 4 bases and 0 bases, there was a span of 22 bases. CDR3 size: 19 residues. Written as DNA, the CDR3 is TGTGCCAGCAGCTCCGTTCGCAGGGGACCGAGTCTCTCTGGAAACACCATATATTTT. It is translated as CASSSVRRGPSLSGNTIYF. Filled out from reference TRBV11-2 and TRBJ1-3, the complete variable domain reads EAGVAQSPRYKIIEKRQSVAFWCNPISGHATLYWYQQILGQGPKLLIQFQNNGVVDDSQLPKDRFSAERLKGVDSTLKIQPAKLEDSAVYLCASSSVRRGPSLSGNTIYFGEGSWLTVV.

J is TRBJ2-7 and V is TRBV5-1; possibly TRBD2 for D (6 bases). CDR1 SGHRS and CDR2 YFSETQ come from the germline V gene. V gave up 6 bases and J gave up 0 bases, with 10 bases separating them. CDR3 length: 13 residues. The CDR3 loop reads CASKTGDSYEQYF. The CDR3 bases are TGCGCCAGCAAGACGGGGGACTCCTACGAGCAGTACTTC.

This chain links TRBV11-2 with TRBJ2-2; tentative D call: TRBD1 (6 bases). The germline gives CDR1 SGHAT, CDR2 FQNNGV. This CDR3 is built from 14 residues. Trimming removed 1 base from V and 4 bases from J, with 7 bases in between. For the CDR3, the DNA is TGTGCCAGCAGCTTAGGGGGGCGCACCGGGGAGCTGTTTTTT. Amino acids: CASSLGGRTGELFF.

The chain carries TRBV18 and TRBJ2-7, with D unresolved. Trimming cost V 0 bases and J 5 bases, with 8 bases left between them. The CDR3 covers 13 residues. The V gene's germline CDR1 is KGHSH and CDR2 LQKENI. The CDR3 spells CASSPPGEDEQYF. The DNA of the CDR3 is TGTGCCAGCTCACCACCGGGTGAGGACGAGCAGTACTTC. Based on the CDR3 plus reference TRBV18 and TRBJ2-7, the full variable domain is NAGVMQNPRHLVRRRGQEARLRCSPMKGHSHVYWYRQLPEEGLKFMVYLQKENIIDESGMPKERFSAEFPKEGPSILRIQQVVRGDSAAYFCASSPPGEDEQYFGPGTRLTVT.

The rearrangement links TRBV5-6 to TRBJ1-2; D is possibly TRBD1 (5 bases). CDR3 length: 13 residues. The V gene lost 3 bases and the J gene lost 2 bases, with 8 bases spanning the gap. Germline values: CDR1 SGHDT, CDR2 YYEEEE. The CDR3 here is CASSSPGNYGYTF. Written as DNA, the CDR3 is TGTGCCAGCAGCTCCCCAGGGAACTATGGCTACACCTTC. The full variable domain, with the rest looked up from reference TRBV5-6 and TRBJ1-2, is DAGVTQSPTHLIKTRGQQVTLRCSPKSGHDTVSWYQQALGQGPQFIFQYYEEEERQRGNFPDRFSGHQFPNYSSELNVNALLLGDSALYLCASSSPGNYGYTFGSGTRLTVV.

J is TRBJ2-3 and V is TRBV5-6; 7 nucleotides match TRBD2. Germline V lookup: CDR1 SGHDT, CDR2 YYEEEE. The CDR3 spans 16 residues. Trimming at V came to 3 bases and at J to 2 bases, leaving 9 bases not matched to a gene. CDR3 DNA sequence: TGTGCCAGCAGCTCTGGGAGGGGCCTACACACAGATACGCAGTATTTT. The encoded protein is CASSSGRGLHTDTQYF.